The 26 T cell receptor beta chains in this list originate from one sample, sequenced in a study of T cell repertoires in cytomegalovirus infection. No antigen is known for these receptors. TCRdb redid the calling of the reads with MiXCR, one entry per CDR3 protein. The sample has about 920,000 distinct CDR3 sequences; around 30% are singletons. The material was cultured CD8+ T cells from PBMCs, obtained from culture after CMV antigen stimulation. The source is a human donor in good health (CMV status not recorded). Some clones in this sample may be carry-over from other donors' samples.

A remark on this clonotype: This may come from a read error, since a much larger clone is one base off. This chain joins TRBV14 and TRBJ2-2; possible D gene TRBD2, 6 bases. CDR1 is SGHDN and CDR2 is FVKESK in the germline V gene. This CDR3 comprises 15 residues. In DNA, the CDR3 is TGTGCCACCAGCCTCTCCGGGGGGAACACCGGGGAGCTGTTTTTT. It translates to CATSLSGGNTGELFF.

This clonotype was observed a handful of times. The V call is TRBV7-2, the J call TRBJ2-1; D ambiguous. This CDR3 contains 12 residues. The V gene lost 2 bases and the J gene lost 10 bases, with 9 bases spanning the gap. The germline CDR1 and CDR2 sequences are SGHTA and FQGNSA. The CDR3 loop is CASSLRFPEQFF. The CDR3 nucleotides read TGTGCCAGCAGCTTAAGGTTCCCAGAGCAGTTCTTC. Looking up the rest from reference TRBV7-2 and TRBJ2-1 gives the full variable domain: GAGVSQSPSNKVTEKGKDVELRCDPISGHTALYWYRQSLGQGLEFLIYFQGNSAPDKSGLPSDRFSAERTGGSVSTLTIQRTQQEDSAVYLCASSLRFPEQFFGPGTRLTVL.

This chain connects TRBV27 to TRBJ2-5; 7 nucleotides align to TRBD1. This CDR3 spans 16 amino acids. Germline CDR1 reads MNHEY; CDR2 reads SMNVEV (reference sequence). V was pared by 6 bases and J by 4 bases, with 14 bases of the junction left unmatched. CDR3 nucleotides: TGTGCCAGCAGCAAATCGACAGGGTATGGGTTAGAGACCCAGTACTTC. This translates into CASSKSTGYGLETQYF.

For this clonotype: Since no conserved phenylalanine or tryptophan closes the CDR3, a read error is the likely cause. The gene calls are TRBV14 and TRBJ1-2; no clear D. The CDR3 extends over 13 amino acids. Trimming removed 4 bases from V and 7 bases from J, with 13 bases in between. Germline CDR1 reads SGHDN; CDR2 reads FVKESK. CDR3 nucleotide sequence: TGTGCCAGCAGCCCCCGGGGATTCTTTGGCTACACCCTC. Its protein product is CASSPRGFFGYTL.

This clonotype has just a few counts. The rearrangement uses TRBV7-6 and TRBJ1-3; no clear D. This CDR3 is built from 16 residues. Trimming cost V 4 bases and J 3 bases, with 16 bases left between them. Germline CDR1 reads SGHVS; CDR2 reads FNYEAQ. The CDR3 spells CASSSYPAESGNTIYF. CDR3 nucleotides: TGTGCCAGCAGCTCCTATCCCGCGGAGAGTGGAAACACCATATATTTT.

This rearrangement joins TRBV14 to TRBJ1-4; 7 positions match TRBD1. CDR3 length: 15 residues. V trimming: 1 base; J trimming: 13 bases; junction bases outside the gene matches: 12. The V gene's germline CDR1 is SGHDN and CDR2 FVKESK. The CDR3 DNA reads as TGTGCCAGCAGCCAAGGAACGACAGGGCCGGCGGGACTGTTTTTT. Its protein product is CASSQGTTGPAGLFF.

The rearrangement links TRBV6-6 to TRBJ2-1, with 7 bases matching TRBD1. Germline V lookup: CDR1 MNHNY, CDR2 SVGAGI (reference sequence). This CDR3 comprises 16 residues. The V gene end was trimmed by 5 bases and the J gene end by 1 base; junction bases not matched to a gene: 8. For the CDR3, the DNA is TGTGCCAGCAGTGGCCAGACAGGGATGTCCTACAATGAGCAGTTCTTC. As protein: CASSGQTGMSYNEQFF.

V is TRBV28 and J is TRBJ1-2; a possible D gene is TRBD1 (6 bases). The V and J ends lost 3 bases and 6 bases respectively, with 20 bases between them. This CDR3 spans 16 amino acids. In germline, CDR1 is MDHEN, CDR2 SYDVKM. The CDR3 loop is CASSFRGGFGENGYTF. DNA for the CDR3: TGTGCCAGCAGTTTTAGGGGGGGATTCGGTGAAAATGGCTACACCTTC.

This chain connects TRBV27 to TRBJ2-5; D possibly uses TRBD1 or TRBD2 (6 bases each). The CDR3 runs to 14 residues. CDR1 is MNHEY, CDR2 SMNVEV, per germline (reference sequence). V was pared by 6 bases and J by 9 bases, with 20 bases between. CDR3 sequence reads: CASSLGGTYRAQYF. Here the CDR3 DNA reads TGTGCCAGCAGCTTAGGAGGGACCTACAGGGCCCAGTACTTC.

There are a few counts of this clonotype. The CDR3 here is CASTFTPDTQYF. In DNA form, the CDR3 reads TGTGCCAGCACCTTCACACCAGATACGCAGTATTTT. V gene TRBV12-3 or TRBV12-4 combines with J gene TRBJ2-3, with D hard to call. V was cut by 7 bases and J by 4 bases, with 9 bases left in between. The CDR3 runs 12 residues.

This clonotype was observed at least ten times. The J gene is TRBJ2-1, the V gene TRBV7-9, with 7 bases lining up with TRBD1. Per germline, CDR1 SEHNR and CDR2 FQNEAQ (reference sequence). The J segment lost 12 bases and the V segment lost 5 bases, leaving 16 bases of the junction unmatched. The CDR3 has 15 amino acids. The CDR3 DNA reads TGTGCCAGCAGCCCCCCGGACAGGTCTTCGTGGGGGCAGTTCTTC. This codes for CASSPPDRSSWGQFF.

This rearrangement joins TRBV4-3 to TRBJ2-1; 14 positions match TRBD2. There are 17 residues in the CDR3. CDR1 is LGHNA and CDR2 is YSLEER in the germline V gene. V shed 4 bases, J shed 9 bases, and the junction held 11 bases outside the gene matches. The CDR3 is CASSPRGLAGGDSEQFF. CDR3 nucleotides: TGCGCCAGCAGCCCTAGAGGACTAGCGGGGGGTGATAGTGAGCAGTTCTTC.

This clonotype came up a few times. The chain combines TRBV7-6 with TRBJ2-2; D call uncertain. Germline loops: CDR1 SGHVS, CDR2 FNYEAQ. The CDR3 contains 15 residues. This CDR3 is CAVQDPLQNTGELFF. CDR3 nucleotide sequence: TGTGCGGTTCAGGATCCCCTACAAAACACCGGGGAGCTGTTTTTT.

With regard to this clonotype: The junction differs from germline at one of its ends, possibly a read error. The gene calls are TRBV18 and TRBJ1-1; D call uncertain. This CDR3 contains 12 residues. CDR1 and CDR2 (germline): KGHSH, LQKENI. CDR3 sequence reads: CTSSDGDDEAFF. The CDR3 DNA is TGTACCAGCTCAGATGGTGACGATGAAGCTTTCTTT.

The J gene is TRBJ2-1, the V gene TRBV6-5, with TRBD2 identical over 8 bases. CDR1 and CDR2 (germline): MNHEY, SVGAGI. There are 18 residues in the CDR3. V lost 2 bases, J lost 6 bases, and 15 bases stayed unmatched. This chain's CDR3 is CASSYDNSGATHGNEQFF. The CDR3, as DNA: TGTGCCAGCAGTTACGATAATAGCGGGGCCACGCACGGCAATGAGCAGTTCTTC.

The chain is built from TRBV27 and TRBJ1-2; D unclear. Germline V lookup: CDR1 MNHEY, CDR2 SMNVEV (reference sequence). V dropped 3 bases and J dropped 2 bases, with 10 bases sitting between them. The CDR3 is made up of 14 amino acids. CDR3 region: CASSFLRSNYGYTF. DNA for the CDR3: TGTGCCAGCAGTTTTCTACGCAGCAACTATGGCTACACCTTC.

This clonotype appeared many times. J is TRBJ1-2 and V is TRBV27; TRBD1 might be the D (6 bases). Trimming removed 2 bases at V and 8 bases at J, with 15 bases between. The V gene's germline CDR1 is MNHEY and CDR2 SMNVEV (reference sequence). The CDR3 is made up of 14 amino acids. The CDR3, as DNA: TGTGCCAGCAGTTTAGCAGGGGAACTGGGAGGCTACACCTTC. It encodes CASSLAGELGGYTF.

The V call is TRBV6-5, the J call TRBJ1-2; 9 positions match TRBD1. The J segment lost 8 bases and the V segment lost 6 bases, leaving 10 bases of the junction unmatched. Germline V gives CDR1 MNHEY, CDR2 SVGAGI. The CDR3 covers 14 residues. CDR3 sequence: CASSRTGAILGYTF. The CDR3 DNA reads TGTGCCAGCAGCCGGACAGGGGCCATACTAGGCTACACCTTC.

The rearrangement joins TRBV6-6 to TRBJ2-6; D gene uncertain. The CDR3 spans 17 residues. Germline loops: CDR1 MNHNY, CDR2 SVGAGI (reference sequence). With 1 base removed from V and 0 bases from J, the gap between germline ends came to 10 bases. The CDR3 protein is CASSYLAPGSGANVLTF. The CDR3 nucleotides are TGTGCCAGCAGTTACTTGGCACCCGGCTCTGGGGCCAACGTCCTGACTTTC.

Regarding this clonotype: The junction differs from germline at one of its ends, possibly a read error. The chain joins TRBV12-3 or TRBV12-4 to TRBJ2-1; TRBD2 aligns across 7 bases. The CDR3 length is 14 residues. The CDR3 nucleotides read TGTGCCAGCAGTTTTGGGGGGGGGAACAATGGGCAGTTCTTC. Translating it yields CASSFGGGNNGQFF.

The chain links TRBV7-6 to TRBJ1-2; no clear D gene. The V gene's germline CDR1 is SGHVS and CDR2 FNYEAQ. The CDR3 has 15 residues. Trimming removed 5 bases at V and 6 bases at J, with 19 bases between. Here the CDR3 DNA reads TGTGCCAGCAGCCCAATCCCGACGGCGCAACATGGCTACACCTTC. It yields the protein CASSPIPTAQHGYTF.

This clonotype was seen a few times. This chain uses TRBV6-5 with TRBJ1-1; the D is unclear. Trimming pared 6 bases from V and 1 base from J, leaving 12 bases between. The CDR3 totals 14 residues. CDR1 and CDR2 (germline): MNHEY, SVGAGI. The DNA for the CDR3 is TGTGCCAGCAGCCCCGGTTGGTCGAACACTGAAGCTTTCTTT. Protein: CASSPGWSNTEAFF.

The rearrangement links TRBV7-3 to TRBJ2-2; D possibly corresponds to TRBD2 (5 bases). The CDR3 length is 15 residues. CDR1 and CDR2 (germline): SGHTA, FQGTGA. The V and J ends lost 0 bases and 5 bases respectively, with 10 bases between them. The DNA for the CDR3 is TGTGCCAGCAGCTTAACTGACTCGGGGACCGGGGAGCTGTTTTTT. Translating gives CASSLTDSGTGELFF.

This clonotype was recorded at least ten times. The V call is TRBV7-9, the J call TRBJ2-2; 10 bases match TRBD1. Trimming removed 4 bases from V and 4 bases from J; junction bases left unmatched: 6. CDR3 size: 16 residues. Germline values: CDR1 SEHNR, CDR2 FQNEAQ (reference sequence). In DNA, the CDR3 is TGTGCCAGCAGCTCCAAGGGACAGGGGTCCACCGGGGAGCTGTTTTTT. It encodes CASSSKGQGSTGELFF.

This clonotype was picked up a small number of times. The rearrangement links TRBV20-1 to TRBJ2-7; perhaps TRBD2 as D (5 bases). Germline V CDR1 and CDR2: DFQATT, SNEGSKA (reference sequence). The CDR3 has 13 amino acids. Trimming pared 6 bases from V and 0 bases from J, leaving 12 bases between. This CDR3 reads CSALDWDSYEQYV. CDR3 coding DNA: TGCAGTGCCCTGGACTGGGACTCCTACGAGCAGTACGTC.

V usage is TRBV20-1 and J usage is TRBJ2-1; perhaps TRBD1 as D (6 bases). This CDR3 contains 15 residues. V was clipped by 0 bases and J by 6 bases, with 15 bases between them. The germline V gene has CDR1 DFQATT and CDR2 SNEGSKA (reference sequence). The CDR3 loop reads CSARDRGQGRNEQFF. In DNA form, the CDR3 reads TGCAGTGCTAGAGATCGGGGACAAGGGCGCAATGAGCAGTTCTTC.